This TCR beta chain was identified during a study of sequential checkpoint blockade in melanoma. Study context: Each arm's sequence ended with maintenance nivolumab.

Specified treatment: randomized to nivolumab then ipilimumab (arm A) or the reverse (arm B). DNA-damaging chemotherapy had not been given to any patient beforehand. Live CD3+CD8+ CD19− CD56− cells were sorted from PBMCs. Looked up from germline, CDR1 is LNHDA and CDR2 is SQIVND (reference sequence). Trimming removed 6 bases from V and 0 bases from J, with 17 bases in between. The length of the CDR3 is 17 residues. Profiled with immunoSEQ multiplex PCR; TCRdb holds only in-frame clones, not every one. Among about 6,100 clones listed, roughly 50% were seen once. The source was CD8+ T cells sorted from blood (inferred from file names), collected from a patient given nivolumab and ipilimumab in sequence. The source of this sequence is a human patient with melanoma. Some clones in this sample may be carry-over from other donors' samples. The V gene is TRBV19, the J gene TRBJ1-4; the D gene is possibly TRBD1 (5 bases). The CDR3 coding sequence is TGTGCCAGTAGCTCCAAGGGAGGGGAAGCAACTAATGAAAAACTGTTTTTT. This gives the protein CASSSKGGEATNEKLFF.